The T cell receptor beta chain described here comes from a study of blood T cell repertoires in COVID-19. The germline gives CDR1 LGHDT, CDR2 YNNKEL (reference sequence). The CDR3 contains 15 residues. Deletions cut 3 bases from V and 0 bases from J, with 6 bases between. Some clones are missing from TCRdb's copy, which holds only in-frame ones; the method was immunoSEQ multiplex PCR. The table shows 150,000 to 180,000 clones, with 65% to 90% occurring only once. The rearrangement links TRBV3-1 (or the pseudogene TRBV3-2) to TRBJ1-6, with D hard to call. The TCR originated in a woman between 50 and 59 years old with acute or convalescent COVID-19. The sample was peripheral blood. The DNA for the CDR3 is TGTGCCAGCAGCCAGGGCAGCTCCTATAATTCACCCCTCCACTTT. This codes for CASSQGSSYNSPLHF.